The 30 T cell receptor beta chains below were found in one sample sequenced in a study of T cells in Graves' hyperthyroidism and ophthalmopathy. TCR beta CDR3 region amplification was performed from RNA transcripts. TCR CDR3 underwent first-round RT-PCR with the HTBI primer set. TCRdb reanalysed the multiplex PCR reads using MiXCR and keeps one entry per CDR3 protein. The top ten hold around 11% of the sample, which has hundreds of thousands of distinct CDR3 sequences, around a quarter seen once. The material sequenced was blood. The receptors come from a woman aged 25 to 39 with Graves' ophthalmopathy.

The V and J genes are TRBV27 and TRBJ2-7, with TRBD1 identical over 11 bases. The V segment lost 6 bases and the J segment 4 bases; nucleotides outside the gene matches: 17. Germline V gene sequence: CDR1 MNHEY, CDR2 SMNVEV (reference sequence). The CDR3 has 18 amino acids. As DNA, the CDR3 is TGTGCCAGCAGCCCCGGCTCAGCTCTGGGACAGGGGGGTTACGAGCAGTACTTC. Its protein product is CASSPGSALGQGGYEQYF.

In its sample, this clonotype was seen many times. The rearrangement joins TRBV6-1 to TRBJ1-1, with D tentatively TRBD1 (6 bases). V was cut by 5 bases and J by 5 bases, with 15 bases left in between. Germline V gene lookup returns CDR1 MNHNS and CDR2 SASEGT. The CDR3 is made up of 14 amino acids. DNA of the CDR3: TGTGCCAGCAGTACGGGGGCAGGAGGGACTGAAGCTTTCTTT. Translating gives CASSTGAGGTEAFF.

Turning to this clonotype: A junction boundary mismatches the germline segment, possibly from a read error. The V call is TRBV19, the J call TRBJ2-2, with D perhaps being TRBD1 or TRBD2 (5 bases each). From germline, CDR1 is LNHDA and CDR2 SQIVND (reference sequence). This CDR3 is 16 amino acids long. In DNA, the CDR3 is TGTGCCAGTAGTATATTCTGGGGCCCGAACACCGGGGAGCTGTGTTTT. Translated, it gives CASSIFWGPNTGELCF.

This clonotype was observed at least ten times. V gene TRBV14 combines with J gene TRBJ2-7, with 9 bases that match TRBD2. Trimming at V came to 4 bases and at J to 2 bases, leaving 27 bases not matched to a gene. In germline, CDR1 is SGHDN, CDR2 FVKESK. CDR3 length equals 22 residues. CDR3 bases: TGTGCCAGCAGCCCCGGCGGACCGTACATAAAGGATGAGCGGGGGGATACCTACGAGCAGTACTTC. It yields the protein CASSPGGPYIKDERGDTYEQYF. The full variable domain, with the rest looked up from reference TRBV14 and TRBJ2-7, is EAGVTQFPSHSVIEKGQTVTLRCDPISGHDNLYWYRRVMGKEIKFLLHFVKESKQDESGMPNNRFLAERTGGTYSTLKVQPAELEDSGVYFCASSPGGPYIKDERGDTYEQYFGPGTRLTVT.

Regarding this clonotype: Given a much more abundant clone one base away, this may be a read error. The chain joins TRBV12-5 to TRBJ2-2, with a weak D call TRBD2 (7 bases). CDR3 length: 15 residues. Germline CDR1 and CDR2: LGHNT and FRNRAP. The CDR3 loop is CATLWGGANTGELCF. CDR3 DNA sequence: TGTGCTACCCTCTGGGGGGGCGCGAACACCGGGGAGCTGTGTTTT.

The V and J genes are TRBV11-2 and TRBJ1-5; 10 nucleotides align to TRBD1. CDR1 is SGHAT and CDR2 is FQNNGV in the germline V gene. J lost 7 bases, V lost 4 bases, and 7 bases had no gene match. This CDR3 contains 15 residues. The CDR3 sequence: CASSWGTGEGQPQHF. CDR3 nucleotide sequence: TGTGCCAGCAGCTGGGGGACAGGGGAGGGACAGCCCCAGCATTTT.

The V call is TRBV10-3, the J call TRBJ1-2; 9 bases line up with TRBD1. The germline gives CDR1 ENHRY, CDR2 SYGVKD. Losses at the gene ends were 7 bases for V and 2 bases for J; bases not matched to a gene: 2. CDR3 length equals 13 residues. In DNA form, the CDR3 reads TGTGCCATCACAGGGACAGGGAACTATGGCTACACCTTC. It specifies CAITGTGNYGYTF.

There are many counts of this clonotype. This chain uses TRBV5-1 with TRBJ2-7; the D call may be TRBD1 or TRBD2 (5 bases each). Trimming shortened V by 6 bases and J by 2 bases, and 18 bases separated the two germline ends. This CDR3 contains 15 residues. The germline V gene encodes CDR1 SGHRS and CDR2 YFSETQ. The CDR3 DNA follows: TGCGCCAGCACCATCGGGGCAGGGCGCCCCTACGAGCAGTACTTC. Translated, it gives CASTIGAGRPYEQYF.

This clonotype was counted a single time. The chain is built from TRBV29-1 and TRBJ1-2; D is perhaps TRBD1 (6 bases). From germline, CDR1 is SQVTM and CDR2 ANQGSEA. V was cut by 0 bases and J by 8 bases, with 10 bases left in between. This CDR3 contains 12 residues. CDR3 DNA: TGCAGCGTTGAAGACAGGGGCCGAGGCTACACCTTC. Amino acids: CSVEDRGRGYTF.

The chain joins TRBV6-2 or TRBV6-3 to TRBJ1-1; D is perhaps TRBD1 (5 bases). Germline V gene sequence: CDR1 MNHEY, CDR2 SVGEGT. The CDR3 extends over 13 amino acids. V lost 6 bases and J lost 8, with 16 bases in between. The CDR3 region has the DNA TGTGCCAGCAGCGATCGAAGGGGCGGGGAAGCTTTCTTT. It encodes CASSDRRGGEAFF.

This clonotype was picked up many times. The chain links TRBV28 to TRBJ1-2; D is possibly TRBD1 (5 bases). The germline gives CDR1 MDHEN, CDR2 SYDVKM. The CDR3 totals 15 residues. V lost 2 bases and J lost 1, with 11 bases in between. The CDR3 loop reads CASSLRRGNNYGYTF. The CDR3 DNA follows: TGTGCCAGCAGTTTAAGACGGGGGAATAACTATGGCTACACCTTC.

This clonotype was detected ten times or more. The V call is TRBV29-1, the J call TRBJ2-5; D gene unclear. Germline CDR1 SQVTM, CDR2 ANQGSEA. CDR3 size: 10 residues. V dropped 7 bases and J dropped 5 bases, with 8 bases sitting between them. CDR3 residues: CSAGPETQYF. The CDR3 DNA follows: TGCAGCGCCGGGCCCGAGACCCAGTACTTC.

This clonotype was recorded many times. V gene TRBV12-3 or TRBV12-4 combines with J gene TRBJ1-5; perhaps TRBD1 as D (5 bases). The CDR3 length is 15 residues. V was clipped by 3 bases and J by 1 base, with 10 bases between them. CDR3 coding DNA: TGTGCCAGCAGTTTCGATGGGGGAAGCAATCAGCCCCAGCATTTT. Its protein product is CASSFDGGSNQPQHF.

The chain recombines TRBV6-4 with TRBJ2-2; D might be TRBD1 (5 bases). CDR1 is MRHNA and CDR2 is SNTAGT in the germline V gene. Trimming removed 7 bases at V and 3 bases at J, with 9 bases between. The CDR3 is made up of 13 amino acids. CDR3 in amino acids: CASKQGDTGELFF. CDR3 DNA sequence: TGTGCCAGCAAGCAAGGGGACACCGGGGAGCTGTTTTTT.

There are many counts of this clonotype. The CDR3: CATPRLPGTGELFF. The DNA for the CDR3 is TGTGCCACGCCGCGTTTACCGGGCACCGGGGAGCTGTTTTTT. The chain recombines TRBV6-5 with TRBJ2-2; no clear D. Trimming removed 10 bases from V and 4 bases from J, with 16 bases in between. The CDR3 sequence is 14 residues long. Germline V gives CDR1 MNHEY, CDR2 SVGAGI.

The CDR3 nucleotides are TGCAGTGCCCAGCGCGGCCAAGAGACCCAGTACTTC. Amino acid sequence: CSAQRGQETQYF. V gene TRBV20-1 combines with J gene TRBJ2-5, with no clear D. CDR1 and CDR2 (germline): DFQATT, SNEGSKA (reference sequence). The CDR3 runs 12 residues. V lost 6 bases, J lost 1 base, and 9 bases lay in between.

This clonotype occurred a few times. V is TRBV4-1 and J is TRBJ2-7; D unresolved. From germline, CDR1 is MGHRA and CDR2 YSYEKL. This CDR3 contains 16 residues. Trimming removed 4 bases from V and 6 bases from J, with 22 bases in between. The CDR3 DNA follows: TGCGCCAGCAGCCCGGGCGTTTTAGGGATGATCGGCGAGCAGTACTTC. Protein product: CASSPGVLGMIGEQYF.

This clonotype occurred many times. The chain has TRBV27 and TRBJ2-7; D gene ambiguous. CDR3 size: 13 residues. V was shortened by 2 bases and J by 3 bases, with 8 bases between the two germline ends. Germline CDR1 reads MNHEY; CDR2 reads SMNVEV (reference sequence). In DNA, the CDR3 is TGTGCCAGCAGTTTAGGCCGCGGCTACGAGCAGTACTTC. Translated, it gives CASSLGRGYEQYF.

The chain combines TRBV4-1 with TRBJ1-5; TRBD1 agrees at 7 bases. The CDR3 spans 15 residues. CDR1 is MGHRA and CDR2 is YSYEKL in the germline V gene. V shed 4 bases, J shed 3 bases, and the junction held 6 bases outside the gene matches. Written as DNA, the CDR3 is TGCGCCAGCAGCCGCGGGACAGACCCCAATCAGCCCCAGCATTTT. Protein product: CASSRGTDPNQPQHF.

The chain employs TRBV27 and TRBJ1-2; D not certain. The CDR3 runs to 13 residues. Trimming stripped 5 bases from V and 3 bases from J, with 10 bases between. Per the germline V gene, CDR1 is MNHEY and CDR2 is SMNVEV (reference sequence). CDR3 sequence: CASSPQIDYGYTF. DNA of the CDR3: TGTGCCAGCAGTCCCCAAATAGACTATGGCTACACCTTC.

Many counts were recorded for this clonotype. The chain's CDR3 is CASSKTTGNDDEQYF. The DNA for the CDR3 is TGTGCCAGCAGCAAAACTACAGGGAATGACGACGAGCAGTACTTC. The chain joins TRBV27 to TRBJ2-7, with D perhaps matching TRBD1 (6 bases). The CDR3 totals 15 residues. V shed 6 bases and J shed 5 bases, with 20 bases lying between them. Germline V gene sequence: CDR1 MNHEY, CDR2 SMNVEV (reference sequence).

In this sample, this clonotype turned up many times. At one end, the junction sequence differs from germline, possibly due to a read error. CDR3 in DNA: TGTGCCTCCAGTGGGGCAGGGTGGGACCAGCCCCAGCATTTT. Its translation: CASSGAGWDQPQHF. V usage is TRBV24-1 and J usage is TRBJ1-5; the D gene is possibly TRBD1 (5 bases). The CDR3 has 14 amino acids. Germline CDR1 is KGHDR and CDR2 is SFDVKD.

This clonotype turned up a few times. The chain couples TRBV28 to TRBJ2-7, with 8 bases that match TRBD2. J was trimmed by 1 base and V by 2 bases; bases with no gene match: 10. Germline loops: CDR1 MDHEN, CDR2 SYDVKM. The CDR3 loop spans 17 amino acids. The CDR3 reads CASSLRMASGPSYEQYF. CDR3 DNA sequence: TGTGCCAGCAGTTTACGGATGGCTAGCGGGCCTTCCTACGAGCAGTACTTC. The full variable domain, in which reference TRBV28 and TRBJ2-7 provide the parts outside the CDR3, is DVKVTQSSRYLVKRTGEKVFLECVQDMDHENMFWYRQDPGLGLRLIYFSYDVKMKEKGDIPEGYSVSREKKERFSLILESASTNQTSMYLCASSLRMASGPSYEQYFGPGTRLTVT.

The rearrangement uses TRBV12-3 or TRBV12-4 and TRBJ1-2; D unclear. This CDR3 is built from 15 residues. V lost 6 bases, J lost 1 base, and 15 bases lay in between. Here the CDR3 DNA reads TGTGCCAGCAGCCTTTCCCACCGAATTAACTATGGCTACACCTTC. The encoded protein is CASSLSHRINYGYTF.

This clonotype has ten or more counts. A read error may produce the germline difference seen at one junction end. This rearrangement joins TRBV6-2 or TRBV6-3 to TRBJ2-4; D is undetermined. Germline CDR1 MNHEY, CDR2 SVGEGT. This CDR3 has 15 amino acids. CDR3 DNA: TGTGCCAGCAGTTACGAGGCAGTAGCCAAAAACATTAAGTACTTC. As protein: CASSYEAVAKNIKYF.

At least ten counts were recorded for this clonotype. V usage is TRBV12-3 or TRBV12-4 and J usage is TRBJ1-2; TRBD1 matches 8 bases. V shed 5 bases and J 8 bases; nucleotides not matched to a gene: 7. The CDR3 covers 13 residues. As DNA, the CDR3 is TGTGCCAGCAGTCCGGACAGGGAGGAGGGCTACACCTTC. Translated: CASSPDREEGYTF.

This clonotype has at least ten counts. The gene calls are TRBV29-1 and TRBJ1-2; 9 nucleotides match TRBD1. V dropped 4 bases and J dropped 5; count of bases not matched to a gene: 5. Germline V gives CDR1 SQVTM, CDR2 ANQGSEA. CDR3 length: 13 residues. CDR3 in DNA: TGCAGCGTTGCCGGAGGGACAGGGTATGGCTACACCTTC. This sequence encodes CSVAGGTGYGYTF.

This clonotype was counted at least ten times. The chain combines TRBV12-3 or TRBV12-4 with TRBJ1-2; the match to TRBD1 covers 9 bases. This CDR3 is 15 amino acids long. Trimming took 6 bases from V and 6 from J; bases not matched to a gene: 11. Written as DNA, the CDR3 is TGTGCCAGCAGGCGACGGGACAGGGCAACGGATGGCTACACCTTC. Amino acids: CASRRRDRATDGYTF.

This clonotype was counted ten times or more. The gene calls are TRBV4-1 and TRBJ2-2, with TRBD2 matching 8 bases. CDR3 size: 15 residues. Germline assignment: CDR1 MGHRA and CDR2 YSYEKL. Trimming removed 3 bases from V and 6 bases from J; junction bases left unmatched: 6. For the CDR3, the DNA is TGCGCCAGCAGCCAGACTGGACTAGCCCCCGGGGAGCTGTTTTTT. It encodes CASSQTGLAPGELFF.

This clonotype was picked up many times. This chain links TRBV12-3 or TRBV12-4 with TRBJ1-5; perhaps TRBD1 as D (5 bases). There are 17 residues in the CDR3. V shed 9 bases and J shed 0 bases, with 21 bases lying between them. Here the CDR3 DNA reads TGTGCCAGTTCGGTCGGGTCAGGGCTTTATAGCAATCAGCCCCAGCATTTT. Translation: CASSVGSGLYSNQPQHF.